One and the same sample provided the 30 T cell receptor beta chains below, sequenced in a study of regulatory T cells in long-lasting Graves disease. Time point specified: persistent/refractory GD, antithyroid drugs over 5 years with positive TRAb. After RNA was extracted from PBMCs, the TCR library was made from it. Assembly of TCR beta libraries relied on iRepertoire HTBI primers together with Arm-PCR of CDR3 regions. TCRdb re-derived calls from the multiplex PCR reads in MiXCR, one entry per CDR3 protein. The sample has 600,000 to 800,000 distinct CDR3 sequences, approximately 31% seen once. The sequencing here drew on peripheral blood mononuclear cells (PBMCs), taken when the disease was refractory, from a patient treated with antithyroid drugs. These receptors were obtained from a female donor with Graves disease.

This clonotype has just a few counts. This chain links TRBV29-1 with TRBJ1-5; D possibly corresponds to TRBD1 (6 bases). Deletions cut 4 bases from V and 10 bases from J, with 20 bases between. This CDR3 is built from 14 residues. The germline V gene has CDR1 SQVTM and CDR2 ANQGSEA. The CDR3 sequence: CSVAGASRDSPQHF. The CDR3 bases are TGCAGCGTTGCGGGGGCCAGCAGGGATAGCCCCCAGCATTTT.

A note on this clonotype: Mismatch with germline at one junction end may stem from a read error. The rearrangement links TRBV2 to TRBJ2-7, with D perhaps matching TRBD2 (5 bases). Germline V lookup: CDR1 SNHLY, CDR2 FYNNEI. The CDR3 is 14 amino acids. CDR3 sequence: CASTLRAGLYEQHF. In DNA form, the CDR3 reads TGTGCCAGCACCCTGAGGGCGGGCCTCTACGAGCAGCACTTC.

The chain carries TRBV28 and TRBJ1-6; D gene uncertain. Germline V gives CDR1 MDHEN, CDR2 SYDVKM. The CDR3 sequence is 13 residues long. The ends were cut back, 2 bases at V and 14 bases at J, with 13 bases in the middle. CDR3 residues: CASSLPGQMALHF. The CDR3, as DNA: TGTGCCAGCAGTTTACCCGGCCAGATGGCCCTCCACTTT.

The rearrangement uses TRBV3-1 and TRBJ1-6; D not resolved. The CDR3 runs to 14 residues. CDR1 is LGHDT and CDR2 is YNNKEL in the germline V gene (reference sequence). Trimming cost V 6 bases and J 0 bases, with 6 bases left between them. In DNA form, the CDR3 reads TGTGCCAGCAGAAGGGCCTCCTATAATTCACCCCTCCACTTT. It encodes CASRRASYNSPLHF.

At least ten counts were recorded for this clonotype. The chain joins TRBV2 to TRBJ1-6; 9 positions match TRBD1. The CDR3 is 13 amino acids. In germline, CDR1 is SNHLY, CDR2 FYNNEI. V was clipped by 7 bases and J by 9 bases; unmatched bases: 4. In DNA form, the CDR3 reads TGTGCCAGCACGGGACAGGGAGGTTCACCCCTCCACTTT. Protein sequence: CASTGQGGSPLHF.

The V gene is TRBV9, the J gene TRBJ1-2, with a weak D call TRBD1 (6 bases). CDR1 and CDR2 (germline): SGDLS, YYNGEE. Trimming shortened V by 3 bases and J by 7 bases, and 22 bases separated the two germline ends. This CDR3 spans 16 amino acids. CDR3 sequence reads: CASSEWGGTSTIGYTF. CDR3 sequence (DNA): TGTGCCAGCAGCGAGTGGGGGGGCACCTCCACCATTGGCTACACCTTC.

This clonotype turned up a few times. The genes are TRBV27 and TRBJ1-1; no reliable D call. V shed 6 bases and J shed 0 bases, with 14 bases lying between them. The CDR3 length is 15 residues. CDR1 and CDR2 from the germline V gene are MNHEY and SMNVEV (reference sequence). The CDR3 DNA reads as TGTGCCAGCAGACCATTAATGATCATGAACACTGAAGCTTTCTTT. Translated: CASRPLMIMNTEAFF.

This chain joins TRBV6-1 and TRBJ2-7; 10 bases match TRBD2. The CDR3 has 14 residues. V shed 6 bases, J shed 4 bases, and the junction held 6 bases outside the gene matches. Germline CDR1 reads MNHNS; CDR2 reads SASEGT. This CDR3 reads CASRELAGTYEQYF. CDR3 DNA sequence: TGTGCCAGCAGGGAACTAGCGGGGACATACGAGCAGTACTTC.

The chain recombines TRBV11-2 with TRBJ2-7; TRBD2 aligns across 8 bases. The CDR3 extends over 14 amino acids. V was pared by 5 bases and J by 7 bases, with 10 bases of the junction left unmatched. Germline V CDR1 and CDR2: SGHAT, FQNNGV. The CDR3 reads CASSPAGTRSEQYF. In nucleotides, the CDR3 is TGTGCCAGCAGCCCCGCCGGGACTAGAAGTGAGCAGTACTTC.

This clonotype was counted ten times or more. This chain's CDR3 is CASSPELRGGYTF. The CDR3 DNA is TGTGCCAGCAGTCCCGAACTTCGAGGTGGCTACACCTTC. The rearrangement uses TRBV12-3 or TRBV12-4 and TRBJ1-2; no firm D call. Trimming removed 5 bases from V and 7 bases from J, with 14 bases in between. This CDR3 spans 13 amino acids.

The sample holds a few counts of this clonotype. The chain links TRBV20-1 to TRBJ2-7; TRBD1 aligns across 9 bases. This CDR3 has 14 residues. Germline values: CDR1 DFQATT, CDR2 SNEGSKA (reference sequence). Germline trimming cut 3 bases from V and 6 bases from J; bases unmatched to any gene: 9. This chain's CDR3 is CSARGWTGAIEQYF. The CDR3 DNA reads as TGCAGTGCTAGGGGGTGGACAGGGGCTATCGAGCAGTACTTC.

This clonotype has just a few counts. The rearrangement uses TRBV27 and TRBJ2-7; 8 bases align to TRBD2. This CDR3 is 16 amino acids long. In germline, CDR1 is MNHEY, CDR2 SMNVEV (reference sequence). Trimming took 3 bases from V and 1 from J; bases not matched to a gene: 8. The CDR3, as DNA: TGTGCCAGCAGTTTTTTACAGCGGGAGAGGTCCTACGAGCAGTACTTC. Protein: CASSFLQRERSYEQYF.

This clonotype was counted between two and nine times. This chain connects TRBV20-1 to TRBJ1-1, with 7 bases that match TRBD1. CDR1 is DFQATT, CDR2 SNEGSKA, per germline (reference sequence). This CDR3 has 16 residues. J was trimmed by 2 bases and V by 3 bases; bases with no gene match: 12. For the CDR3, the DNA is TGCAGTGCTAGCGGATTAAGGGGGCGTTCAAACACTGAAGCTTTCTTT. Translating it yields CSASGLRGRSNTEAFF.

The J gene is TRBJ2-1, the V gene TRBV11-2; no clear D. Germline CDR1 SGHAT, CDR2 FQNNGV. This CDR3 has 14 residues. Between the trimmed V and J ends, which lost 0 bases and 8 bases, there was a span of 11 bases. The DNA for the CDR3 is TGTGCCAGCAGCTTAGATTCTGGTAGAGATGAGCAGTTCTTC. Protein: CASSLDSGRDEQFF.

The chain recombines TRBV6-9 with TRBJ2-7; D is perhaps TRBD2 (6 bases). The CDR3 length is 16 residues. Trimming shortened V by 3 bases and J by 6 bases, and 21 bases separated the two germline ends. Per germline, CDR1 MNHGY and CDR2 SVAAGI. This CDR3 is CASSYHDAGSGAEQYF. DNA of the CDR3: TGTGCCAGCAGTTACCACGACGCGGGATCGGGTGCCGAGCAGTACTTC.

The rearrangement uses TRBV7-9 and TRBJ2-2; tentative D call: TRBD1 (5 bases). Trimming removed 7 bases at V and 5 bases at J, with 20 bases between. Germline CDR1 is SEHNR and CDR2 is FQNEAQ (reference sequence). This CDR3 spans 16 amino acids. The DNA for the CDR3 is TGTGCCAGCACCCCACCAGGGATGGTCGGGACCGGGGAGCTGTTTTTT. It specifies CASTPPGMVGTGELFF.

This chain connects TRBV30 to TRBJ2-7; D perhaps matches TRBD2 (5 bases). Germline V lookup: CDR1 GTSNPN, CDR2 SVGIG (reference sequence). The CDR3 length is 14 residues. The V and J ends lost 4 bases and 2 bases respectively, with 15 bases between them. In nucleotides, the CDR3 is TGTGCCTGGAATCGGGGTCGATCCCCCTACGAGCAGTACTTC. This codes for CAWNRGRSPYEQYF.

The CDR3 region is CASSQDPGAFNQPQHF. The CDR3 region has the DNA TGTGCCAGCAGCCAAGACCCAGGGGCGTTCAATCAGCCCCAGCATTTT. The chain combines TRBV3-1 with TRBJ1-5, with D tentatively TRBD1 (6 bases). The CDR3 extends over 16 amino acids. Germline V gene sequence: CDR1 LGHDT, CDR2 YNNKEL (reference sequence). V was cut by 0 bases and J by 3 bases, with 12 bases left in between. Full variable domain (missing parts from reference TRBV3-1 and TRBJ1-5): DTAVSQTPKYLVTQMGNDKSIKCEQNLGHDTMYWYKQDSKKFLKIMFSYNNKELIINETVPNRFSPKSPDKAHLNLHINSLELGDSAVYFCASSQDPGAFNQPQHFGDGTRLSIL.

The V and J genes are TRBV7-9 and TRBJ2-7, with a possible D match to TRBD1 (6 bases). V lost 6 bases to trimming and J lost 0 bases, with 15 bases between them. CDR1 and CDR2 from the germline V gene are SEHNR and FQNEAQ (reference sequence). The CDR3 spans 15 residues. In DNA, the CDR3 is TGTGCCAGCAGAACGACAGGTACCCCCTCCTACGAGCAGTACTTC. This translates into CASRTTGTPSYEQYF.

V and J are TRBV4-1 and TRBJ2-5; no firm D call. Trimming cost V 1 base and J 4 bases, with 16 bases left between them. The CDR3 loop spans 16 amino acids. The germline CDR1 and CDR2 sequences are MGHRA and YSYEKL. Here the CDR3 DNA reads TGCGCCAGCAGCCAAGGAAGAACCGGCGCAAGAGAGACCCAGTACTTC. This encodes CASSQGRTGARETQYF.

The chain links TRBV5-1 to TRBJ2-2; 11 bases line up with TRBD1. This CDR3 contains 21 residues. CDR1 and CDR2 from the germline V gene are SGHRS and YFSETQ. The trim removed 2 bases at V and 4 bases at J, leaving 19 bases unmatched. The CDR3: CASSFAARGQGAWGSTGELFF. CDR3 DNA sequence: TGCGCCAGCAGCTTTGCCGCCCGTGGACAGGGGGCTTGGGGGAGCACCGGGGAGCTGTTTTTT.

This clonotype has more than one count but fewer than ten. The gene calls are TRBV11-1 and TRBJ1-3, with unresolved D. The V gene's germline CDR1 is SGHAT and CDR2 FQDESV (reference sequence). There are 14 residues in the CDR3. Trimming took off 5 bases at V and 4 bases at J, with 12 bases between the two ends. The CDR3 is CASSSRGFGNTIYF. The CDR3 DNA reads as TGTGCCAGCAGCAGCCGGGGATTCGGAAACACCATATATTTT.

This chain links TRBV11-2 with TRBJ1-4; D might be TRBD1 (5 bases). The CDR3 contains 14 residues. V was cut by 4 bases and J by 4 bases, with 10 bases left in between. The germline V gene has CDR1 SGHAT and CDR2 FQNNGV. CDR3 nucleotide sequence: TGTGCCAGCAGCTCTGGGGCCCTTAATGAAAAACTGTTTTTT. Residues: CASSSGALNEKLFF.

The genes are TRBV9 and TRBJ2-5; no definite D call. V lost 4 bases and J 7 bases, leaving 11 bases between the germline ends. In germline, CDR1 is SGDLS, CDR2 YYNGEE. This CDR3 has 12 amino acids. CDR3 region: CASSSDYGTQYF. In DNA form, the CDR3 reads TGTGCCAGCAGCTCGGATTATGGGACCCAGTACTTC.

In this sample, this clonotype turned up many times. V and J are TRBV28 and TRBJ1-2, with 8 nucleotides matching TRBD1. CDR1 MDHEN and CDR2 SYDVKM come from the germline V gene. This CDR3 is 15 amino acids long. V trimming: 5 bases; J trimming: 4 bases; junction bases outside the gene matches: 9. Here the CDR3 reads CASSPLDRVLYGYTF. CDR3 DNA: TGTGCCAGCAGTCCCTTGGACAGGGTACTCTATGGCTACACCTTC.

This clonotype was seen more than once but under ten times. The chain employs TRBV28 and TRBJ1-4; possibly TRBD1 for D (6 bases). Germline-derived CDR1 and CDR2 are MDHEN and SYDVKM. Trimming stripped 2 bases from V and 6 bases from J, with 10 bases between. The CDR3 has 14 amino acids. CDR3 residues: CASSLIGGDEKLFF. The CDR3 DNA sequence: TGTGCCAGCAGTTTAATAGGGGGGGATGAAAAACTGTTTTTT.

This chain links TRBV6-1 with TRBJ1-5; TRBD1 matches 7 bases. The V gene end was trimmed by 8 bases and the J gene end by 3 bases; junction bases not matched to a gene: 4. Germline loops: CDR1 MNHNS, CDR2 SASEGT. CDR3 length equals 13 residues. The CDR3 DNA sequence: TGTGCCAGCGAAGGACAGGACAATCAGCCCCAGCATTTT. Residues: CASEGQDNQPQHF.

The chain employs TRBV6-5 and TRBJ1-2; 7 bases are shared with TRBD1. This CDR3 is built from 14 residues. With 0 bases clipped from V and 8 bases from J, the junction kept 6 bases outside the gene matches. In germline, CDR1 is MNHEY, CDR2 SVGAGI. CDR3 coding DNA: TGTGCCAGCAGTTACTCGCAGGGGGGGCAGGGCTACACCTTC. This sequence encodes CASSYSQGGQGYTF.

This clonotype was recorded a few times. The genes are TRBV20-1 and TRBJ1-6, with a weak D call TRBD1 (6 bases). CDR3 length: 15 residues. Germline CDR1 and CDR2: DFQATT and SNEGSKA (reference sequence). Trimming removed 6 bases from V and 6 bases from J, with 18 bases in between. CDR3 sequence: CSAKGQPVTNSPLHF. Here the CDR3 DNA reads TGCAGTGCAAAAGGACAGCCAGTGACTAATTCACCCCTCCACTTT.

This clonotype was observed a few times. The CDR3 here is CASSDLRADPYEQYF. The DNA for the CDR3 is TGTGCCAGCAGTGACCTTCGGGCGGACCCCTACGAGCAGTACTTC. The chain recombines TRBV25-1 with TRBJ2-7; D remains ambiguous. This CDR3 contains 15 residues. V was clipped by 3 bases and J by 2 bases, with 14 bases between them. Germline lookup yields CDR1 MGHDK and CDR2 SYGVNS.